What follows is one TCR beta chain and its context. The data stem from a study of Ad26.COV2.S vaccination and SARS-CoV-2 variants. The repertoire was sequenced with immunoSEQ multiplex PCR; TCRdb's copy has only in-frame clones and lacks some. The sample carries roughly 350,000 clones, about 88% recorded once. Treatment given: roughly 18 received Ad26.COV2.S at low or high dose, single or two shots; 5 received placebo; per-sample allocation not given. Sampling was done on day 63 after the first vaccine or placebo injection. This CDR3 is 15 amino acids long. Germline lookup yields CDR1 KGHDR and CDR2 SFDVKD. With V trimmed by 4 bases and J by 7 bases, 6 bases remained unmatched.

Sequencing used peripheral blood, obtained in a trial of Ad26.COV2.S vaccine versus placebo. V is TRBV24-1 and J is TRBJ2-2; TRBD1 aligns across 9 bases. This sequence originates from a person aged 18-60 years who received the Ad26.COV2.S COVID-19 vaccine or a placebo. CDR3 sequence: CATSDPGQGDGELFF. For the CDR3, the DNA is TGTGCCACCAGTGACCCGGGACAGGGTGACGGGGAGCTGTTTTTT.